This T cell receptor beta chain was captured by sequencing in a study of regulatory T cells in long-lasting Graves disease. Study overall: Antithyroid drugs had been taken under 3 months by newly diagnosed Graves' patients.

This CDR3 spans 16 amino acids. The V and J ends lost 4 bases and 2 bases respectively, with 14 bases between them. Assembly of TCR beta libraries relied on iRepertoire HTBI primers together with Arm-PCR of CDR3 regions. From the multiplex PCR reads, TCRdb called clonotypes with MiXCR, one entry per CDR3 protein. This table holds 350,000 to 550,000 distinct CDR3 sequences, less than 20% found once. Time point noted: newly diagnosed GD, antithyroid drugs for less than 3 months. RNA from PBMCs was the source of the TCR library. Investigators report Graves' disease was diagnosed under American Thyroid Association guidelines. In addition, the sample was reused for a study of T cells in Graves' hyperthyroidism and ophthalmopathy. From that report: An absence of ophthalmopathy progression within 18 months meant stable Graves' hyperthyroidism. Progression to ophthalmopathy was predicted a median of approximately 6.4 months early.

The chain couples TRBV12-3 or TRBV12-4 to TRBJ2-2; the D is unclear. The clonotype comes from a young woman with Graves disease. Source: peripheral blood mononuclear cells (PBMCs), taken at new diagnosis, from a patient treated with antithyroid drugs. This CDR3 is CASSYKRPLNTGELFF. The CDR3 DNA sequence: TGTGCCAGCAGTTATAAGCGACCCCTTAACACCGGGGAGCTGTTTTTT.